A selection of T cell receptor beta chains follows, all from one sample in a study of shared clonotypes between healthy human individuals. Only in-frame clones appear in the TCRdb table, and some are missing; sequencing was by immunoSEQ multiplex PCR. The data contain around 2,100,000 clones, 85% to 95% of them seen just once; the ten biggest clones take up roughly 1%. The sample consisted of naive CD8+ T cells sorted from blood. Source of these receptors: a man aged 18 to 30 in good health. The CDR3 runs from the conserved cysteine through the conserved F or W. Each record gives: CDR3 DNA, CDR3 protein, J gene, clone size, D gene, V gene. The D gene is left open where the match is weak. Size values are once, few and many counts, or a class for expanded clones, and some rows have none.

DNA: TGTGCCAGCAGTGAACTACCGAGCTCCTACAATGAGCAGTTCTTC
CDR3: CASSELPSSYNEQFF
J: TRBJ2-1
size: .
D: .
V: TRBV2

DNA: TGTGCCAGCAGTTCCTTCCTCGGGACTAGCGGGGGGTTCTCCTACAATGAGCAGTTCTTC
CDR3: CASSSFLGTSGGFSYNEQFF
J: TRBJ2-1
size: .
D: TRBD2
V: TRBV28

DNA: TGTGCCAGCAGCTTATCCAGCGGGGGACCCTACGAGCAGTACTTC
CDR3: CASSLSSGGPYEQYF
J: TRBJ2-7
size: .
D: TRBD2
V: TRBV7-3

DNA: TGTGCCAGCTCGAAGGGCAATGAGCAGTTCTTC
CDR3: CASSKGNEQFF
J: TRBJ2-1
size: .
D: .
V: TRBV28

DNA: TGCGCCAGCAGCTTGGAGGTCAGAGGGTCCTACAATGAGCAGTTCTTC
CDR3: CASSLEVRGSYNEQFF
J: TRBJ2-1
size: once
D: .
V: TRBV5-1

DNA: TGTGCCAGCAGTTTGGGCCGTTATTACGAGCAGTACTTC
CDR3: CASSLGRYYEQYF
J: TRBJ2-7
size: .
D: .
V: TRBV28

DNA: TGTGCCAGCAGCGGGTGGGGTGCTGAGCAGTTCTTC
CDR3: CASSGWGAEQFF
J: TRBJ2-1
size: .
D: .
V: TRBV7-8

DNA: TGCGCCAGCAGCTTTGGCGGGATTACCTACGAGCAGTACTTC
CDR3: CASSFGGITYEQYF
J: TRBJ2-7
size: .
D: .
V: TRBV5-1

DNA: TGCGCCAGCAGCCAAGATGACTATTCACCCCTCCACTTT
CDR3: CASSQDDYSPLHF
J: TRBJ1-6
size: few
D: .
V: TRBV4-1

DNA: TGTGCCAGCAGACCGGGACAGGGCTTCGATGGCTACACCTTC
CDR3: CASRPGQGFDGYTF
J: TRBJ1-2
size: .
D: TRBD1
V: TRBV2

DNA: TGTGCCAGCAGTTTATCCGGGGTCTGGGGGCAGGGCTACACCTTC
CDR3: CASSLSGVWGQGYTF
J: TRBJ1-2
size: .
D: .
V: TRBV27

DNA: TGTGCCAGCAGCTTGGTCTCAGGGACCTACGAGCAGTACTTC
CDR3: CASSLVSGTYEQYF
J: TRBJ2-7
size: .
D: .
V: TRBV7-8

DNA: TGTGCCACCTCCTGGCAGGGCTACGAGCAGTACTTC
CDR3: CATSWQGYEQYF
J: TRBJ2-7
size: .
D: .
V: TRBV15

DNA: TGTGCCAGCAGTACACCGGGACAGGCCTACGAGCAGTACTTC
CDR3: CASSTPGQAYEQYF
J: TRBJ2-7
size: once
D: TRBD1
V: TRBV27

DNA: TGTGCCTGGAACAGCGGGACAGGTTCCTACGAGCAGTACTTC
CDR3: CAWNSGTGSYEQYF
J: TRBJ2-7
size: .
D: .
V: TRBV30

DNA: TGTGCCAGCAGTCCCTGGCAGGGCAATGGGCAGTTCTTC
CDR3: CASSPWQGNGQFF
J: TRBJ2-1
size: .
D: .
V: TRBV2

DNA: TGTGCCAGCAGCTTGGCCACTAATCACATAGACACTGAAGCTTTCTTT
CDR3: CASSLATNHIDTEAFF
J: TRBJ1-1
size: .
D: .
V: TRBV5-4

DNA: TGTGCCAGCAGCTTAGCAGGCGGGGGCTCTTGGGGTGTCGGGGAGCTGTTTTTT
CDR3: CASSLAGGGSWGVGELFF
J: TRBJ2-2
size: .
D: .
V: TRBV13

DNA: TGTGCCAGCAGCTTCAGGGGCGGGACTACCTACGAGCAGTACTTC
CDR3: CASSFRGGTTYEQYF
J: TRBJ2-7
size: .
D: .
V: TRBV7-6

DNA: TGTGCCAGCAGCGCCGGACAGGCAAACTATGGCTACACCTTC
CDR3: CASSAGQANYGYTF
J: TRBJ1-2
size: once
D: TRBD1
V: TRBV7-9

DNA: TGTGCCAGCAGTCCTATCGGGTCCACTGAAGCTTTCTTT
CDR3: CASSPIGSTEAFF
J: TRBJ1-1
size: .
D: .
V: TRBV28

DNA: TGTGCAGTAATCTCGGCGGCCTACGAGCAGTACTTC
CDR3: CAVISAAYEQYF
J: TRBJ2-7
size: once
D: .
V: TRBV30

DNA: TGTGCCAGCAGCTTTCTTCCTAGCGGGAGAGTCGGGGAGCTGTTTTTT
CDR3: CASSFLPSGRVGELFF
J: TRBJ2-2
size: .
D: TRBD2
V: TRBV7-9

DNA: TGTGCCAGTAGCCCGAACCTGGCAGATACGCAGTATTTT
CDR3: CASSPNLADTQYF
J: TRBJ2-3
size: .
D: .
V: TRBV19

DNA: TGTGCCAGCAGCTCGACAGGGTTGAACACCGGGGAGCTGTTTTTT
CDR3: CASSSTGLNTGELFF
J: TRBJ2-2
size: once
D: TRBD1
V: TRBV7-9

DNA: TGTGCCTGTTATACCTCTGGAAACACCATATATTTT
CDR3: CACYTSGNTIYF
J: TRBJ1-3
size: few
D: .
V: TRBV30

DNA: TGTGCCAGCAGCTTAGACTACAGGAAGGGCTACACCTTC
CDR3: CASSLDYRKGYTF
J: TRBJ1-2
size: .
D: .
V: TRBV7-9

DNA: TGTGCCTGGTCGCAGGTGAATAATTCACCCCTCCACTTT
CDR3: CAWSQVNNSPLHF
J: TRBJ1-6
size: once
D: .
V: TRBV30

DNA: TGCGCCAGCAGCTTTCGGGGGGCGAGGACAGATACGCAGTATTTT
CDR3: CASSFRGARTDTQYF
J: TRBJ2-3
size: .
D: .
V: TRBV5-1

DNA: TGTGCCAGCAGCCGGGGCCCATCCTACGAGCAGTACTTC
CDR3: CASSRGPSYEQYF
J: TRBJ2-7
size: once
D: .
V: TRBV7-8

DNA: TGTGCCAGCAGTGACAGCGGGACAGGCAACACTGAAGCTTTCTTT
CDR3: CASSDSGTGNTEAFF
J: TRBJ1-1
size: .
D: TRBD1
V: TRBV6-1

DNA: TGCGCCAGCAGCCAAGATCACACGCAGTATTTT
CDR3: CASSQDHTQYF
J: TRBJ2-3
size: .
D: .
V: TRBV4-3

DNA: TGTGCCAGCAGCGCGACGGGGGACAGCTTT
CDR3: CASSATGDSF
J: TRBJ2-3
size: .
D: .
V: TRBV7-8

DNA: TGTGCCAGCAGTCCACGGACAGTAAAAAATAGCAATCAGCCCCAGCATTTT
CDR3: CASSPRTVKNSNQPQHF
J: TRBJ1-5
size: .
D: .
V: TRBV28

DNA: TGTGCCAGCAGTTACTCGCGCCAAGAAGAGTACTTC
CDR3: CASSYSRQEEYF
J: TRBJ2-7
size: .
D: .
V: TRBV6-6

DNA: TGTGCCAGCAGTCCGAGCCGTATTTGGGAGATTAATGAAAAACTGTTTTTT
CDR3: CASSPSRIWEINEKLFF
J: TRBJ1-4
size: .
D: .
V: TRBV27

DNA: TGTGCCAGTACGAGTGGGGCGGGGGCTACCACTGAAGCTTTCTTT
CDR3: CASTSGAGATTEAFF
J: TRBJ1-1
size: once
D: .
V: TRBV2

DNA: TGTGCCAGCAGTTTATACCAGACGGATACGCAGTATTTT
CDR3: CASSLYQTDTQYF
J: TRBJ2-3
size: .
D: .
V: TRBV27

DNA: TGTGCCAGCAGCTCCGGGACCACCTCTGAAGCTTTCTTT
CDR3: CASSSGTTSEAFF
J: TRBJ1-1
size: few
D: .
V: TRBV5-6

DNA: TGTGCCAGCAGGTTCCCCGGGGGGGGAAACGGGGAGCTGTTTTTT
CDR3: CASRFPGGGNGELFF
J: TRBJ2-2
size: .
D: TRBD2
V: TRBV27

DNA: TGCAGCGTCGCAAAGCTCGGATCCGCGAACACTGAAGCTTTCTTT
CDR3: CSVAKLGSANTEAFF
J: TRBJ1-1
size: .
D: .
V: TRBV29-1

DNA: TGTGCCAGCATGAACGGAAATTTGTCTCACCTCCACTTT
CDR3: CASMNGNLSHLHF
J: TRBJ1-6
size: .
D: .
V: TRBV28

DNA: TGTGCCAGCAGTTACTTTATCGGGACAGGGGATCAGCCCCAGCATTTT
CDR3: CASSYFIGTGDQPQHF
J: TRBJ1-5
size: .
D: TRBD1
V: TRBV6-6

DNA: TGTGCCTGGAATGCGGCTGGCGGCTACGAGCAGTACTTC
CDR3: CAWNAAGGYEQYF
J: TRBJ2-7
size: .
D: .
V: TRBV30

DNA: TGTGCCAGCAGTTACTCTACCGGGGCCACGGCCTACGAGCAGTACTTC
CDR3: CASSYSTGATAYEQYF
J: TRBJ2-7
size: .
D: .
V: TRBV6-5

DNA: TGTGCCAGCAGTGAAGTTGGACTCGGAGGGGCCTATAATTCACCCCTCCACTTT
CDR3: CASSEVGLGGAYNSPLHF
J: TRBJ1-6
size: .
D: .
V: TRBV6-1

DNA: TGTGCCAGCAGCCCCTTCCAACGCGAGACCCAGTACTTC
CDR3: CASSPFQRETQYF
J: TRBJ2-5
size: .
D: .
V: TRBV5-4

DNA: TGCGCCAGCAGCCAAGGTACCGGGAACTCCTACGAGCAGTACTTC
CDR3: CASSQGTGNSYEQYF
J: TRBJ2-7
size: .
D: .
V: TRBV4-3

DNA: TGCGCCAGCAGCTCACAGGGGGCTTCTGGAAACACCATATATTTT
CDR3: CASSSQGASGNTIYF
J: TRBJ1-3
size: .
D: TRBD1
V: TRBV4-1

DNA: TGTGCCAGCAGTGAACTGGGAAACACTGAAGCTTTCTTT
CDR3: CASSELGNTEAFF
J: TRBJ1-1
size: .
D: .
V: TRBV2

DNA: TGTGCCTGGAGCCATGGGGGACTAGCGGTCCACACCGGGGAGCTGTTTTTT
CDR3: CAWSHGGLAVHTGELFF
J: TRBJ2-2
size: .
D: TRBD2
V: TRBV30

DNA: TGTGCCAGCAGTGAGTATAGCGGGGGTGCCTACGAGCAGTACTTC
CDR3: CASSEYSGGAYEQYF
J: TRBJ2-7
size: .
D: TRBD2
V: TRBV2

DNA: TGTGCCAGCAGCTCCGGCTACCTTGATAGCCACGAGCAGTACTTC
CDR3: CASSSGYLDSHEQYF
J: TRBJ2-7
size: .
D: .
V: TRBV7-9

DNA: TGTGCCAGCAGCTCGGCTACTAGCGGGGTAATCTCCTACAATGAGCAGTTCTTC
CDR3: CASSSATSGVISYNEQFF
J: TRBJ2-1
size: .
D: TRBD2
V: TRBV11-1